The 17 T cell receptor beta chains below were found in one sample sequenced in a study of blood T cell repertoires in COVID-19. Profiled with immunoSEQ multiplex PCR; TCRdb holds only in-frame clones, not every one. The sample records fewer than 250,000 clones, about nine tenths being singletons. Sequenced input: peripheral blood. The receptors were gathered from a man aged 40-55 years with acute or convalescent COVID-19.

V usage is TRBV12-3 or TRBV12-4 and J usage is TRBJ1-3; D gene unclear. This CDR3 has 12 amino acids. Trimming took off 7 bases at V and 5 bases at J, with 9 bases between the two ends. The DNA of the CDR3 is TGTGCCAGCACACTCACTCGAAACACCATATATTTT. It yields the protein CASTLTRNTIYF.

This clone has just a few counts. The V and J genes are TRBV28 and TRBJ1-5; 9 nucleotides line up with TRBD1. Germline CDR1 and CDR2: MDHEN and SYDVKM. Trimming at V came to 8 bases and at J to 5 bases, leaving 16 bases not matched to a gene. CDR3 length equals 17 residues. The CDR3 DNA reads TGTGCCAGCGGTGCTAAGAGCTGGACAGGGGAAGATCAGCCCCAGCATTTT. Encoded protein: CASGAKSWTGEDQPQHF. The full variable domain, completed using reference TRBV28 and TRBJ1-5, is DVKVTQSSRYLVKRTGEKVFLECVQDMDHENMFWYRQDPGLGLRLIYFSYDVKMKEKGDIPEGYSVSREKKERFSLILESASTNQTSMYLCASGAKSWTGEDQPQHFGDGTRLSIL.

The chain recombines TRBV29-1 with TRBJ2-7; 10 bases are a match to TRBD1. Trimming at V came to 6 bases and at J to 1 base, leaving 18 bases not matched to a gene. Germline CDR1 reads SQVTM; CDR2 reads ANQGSEA. The CDR3 extends over 18 amino acids. Here the CDR3 DNA reads TGCAGCGTGGTATTTCGGAATGGTGGGACAGGGGTTTCCTACGAGCAGTACTTC. Translation: CSVVFRNGGTGVSYEQYF.

This chain connects TRBV7-2 to TRBJ2-7; TRBD2 matches 14 bases. The J segment lost 4 bases and the V segment lost 4 bases, leaving 9 bases of the junction unmatched. The CDR3 has 17 amino acids. Germline values: CDR1 SGHTA, CDR2 FQGNSA. The CDR3 DNA is TGTGCCAGCAGCTATCCGGGACTAGCGGGAGATCGGTACGAGCAGTACTTC. Encoded protein: CASSYPGLAGDRYEQYF.

J is TRBJ2-3 and V is TRBV5-1; possibly TRBD2 for D (5 bases). This CDR3 region has 16 residues. Germline CDR1 is SGHRS and CDR2 is YFSETQ. Deletions cut 3 bases from V and 0 bases from J, with 14 bases between. The chain's CDR3 is CASSWGDTRSTDTQYF. CDR3 bases: TGCGCCAGCAGCTGGGGAGACACCCGTAGCACAGATACGCAGTATTTT.

J is TRBJ2-5 and V is TRBV5-5; TRBD2 is a possible D gene (5 bases). Germline V gives CDR1 SGHKS, CDR2 YYEKEE (reference sequence). V lost 7 bases to trimming and J lost 5 bases, with 24 bases between them. The length of the CDR3 is 16 residues. The CDR3: CASHPERPNPSETQYF. For the CDR3, the DNA is TGTGCCAGCCACCCGGAGCGGCCTAACCCGTCGGAGACCCAGTACTTC.

V is TRBV5-1 and J is TRBJ2-7; weak D call: TRBD2 (6 bases). The V end lost 4 bases, the J end lost 1 base, and 15 bases lay between the germline ends. The CDR3 is 15 amino acids. Germline V gives CDR1 SGHRS, CDR2 YFSETQ. The CDR3 DNA sequence: TGCGCCAGCAGCGTGATGGGGGGAAGGTCCTACGAGCAGTACTTC. Translation: CASSVMGGRSYEQYF.

This chain connects TRBV11-3 to TRBJ2-3, with TRBD2 matching over 10 bases. CDR3 length: 16 residues. The J segment lost 0 bases and the V segment lost 5 bases, leaving 5 bases of the junction unmatched. Germline lookup yields CDR1 SGHNT and CDR2 YENEEA. CDR3 bases: TGTGCCAGCAGCGGCGGACTAGCGGTTAGCACAGATACGCAGTATTTT. Residues: CASSGGLAVSTDTQYF.

The chain joins TRBV28 to TRBJ2-7; tentative D call: TRBD2 (6 bases). This CDR3 region has 14 residues. The germline gives CDR1 MDHEN, CDR2 SYDVKM. Trimming pared 2 bases from V and 3 bases from J, leaving 11 bases between. CDR3 nucleotides: TGTGCCAGCAGTTTACCACTAGCCGTCTACGAGCAGTACTTC. This encodes CASSLPLAVYEQYF.

This chain connects TRBV19 to TRBJ2-1; TRBD2 matches at 13 bases. CDR1 LNHDA and CDR2 SQIVND come from the germline V gene (reference sequence). The CDR3 covers 18 residues. Trimming at V came to 4 bases and at J to 1 base, leaving 7 bases not matched to a gene. CDR3 in DNA: TGTGCCAGTAGTAGTCCCGGACTAGCGGGAGAGTCCTACAATGAGCAGTTCTTC. Its translation is CASSSPGLAGESYNEQFF.

The V gene is TRBV2, the J gene TRBJ2-7, with TRBD2 matching 10 bases. The CDR3 consists of 14 residues. J gave up 0 bases and V 4 bases, and 0 bases lay outside the gene matches. Germline-derived CDR1 and CDR2 are SNHLY and FYNNEI. CDR3 nucleotides: TGTGCCAGCAGTGCTAGCGGGGGCTCCTACGAGCAGTACTTC. It encodes CASSASGGSYEQYF.

V is TRBV18 and J is TRBJ2-2; D ambiguous. CDR1 is KGHSH, CDR2 LQKENI, per germline. This CDR3 has 13 amino acids. Trimming shortened V by 4 bases and J by 5 bases, and 8 bases separated the two germline ends. The CDR3 loop is CASSLVETGELFF. The CDR3 DNA sequence: TGTGCCAGCTCACTGGTAGAGACCGGGGAGCTGTTTTTT.

CDR3 DNA: TGCAGCGTCGCGGGGGCCAGAGATACGCAGTATTTT. It yields the protein CSVAGARDTQYF. V is TRBV29-1 and J is TRBJ2-3; D possibly corresponds to TRBD2 (7 bases). This CDR3 contains 12 residues. The V and J ends lost 6 bases and 5 bases respectively, with 12 bases between them. CDR1 is SQVTM, CDR2 ANQGSEA, per germline.

In DNA form, the CDR3 reads TGTGCCAGCCAAGTGGTCGTAGAGTATCAGCCCCAGCATTTT. This gives the protein CASQVVVEYQPQHF. The chain is built from TRBV28 and TRBJ1-5; D remains ambiguous. V gave up 8 bases and J gave up 5 bases, with 16 bases separating them. The CDR3 is 14 amino acids. Germline V gene data show CDR1 as MDHEN and CDR2 as SYDVKM.

This chain uses TRBV24-1 with TRBJ1-2; D gene uncertain. CDR1 and CDR2 (germline): KGHDR, SFDVKD. The V gene lost 8 bases and the J gene lost 7 bases, with 4 bases spanning the gap. The CDR3 contains 9 residues. CDR3 in DNA: TGTGCCACCACGTCTGGCTACACCTTC. Protein: CATTSGYTF.

The chain uses TRBV19 and TRBJ2-7, with 9 bases fitting TRBD2. V lost 4 bases, J lost 3 bases, and 1 base stayed unmatched. The germline CDR1 and CDR2 sequences are LNHDA and SQIVND (reference sequence). CDR3 length equals 13 residues. CDR3 residues: CASSNSGGYEQYF. CDR3 DNA: TGTGCCAGTAGTAATAGCGGGGGCTACGAGCAGTACTTC.

This chain links TRBV24-1 with TRBJ2-4, with D perhaps TRBD1 (6 bases). The V end was cut by 3 bases, the J end by 1 base, with 12 bases between. CDR1 and CDR2 from the germline V gene are KGHDR and SFDVKD. CDR3 length: 16 amino acids. CDR3 amino acids: CATSDRTDGAKNIQYF. The CDR3 DNA sequence: TGTGCCACCAGTGATCGGACAGATGGGGCCAAAAACATTCAGTACTTC.